The following is a TCR beta chain sequence with its context. This entry belongs to a study of blood T cell repertoires in COVID-19. About the research overall: Samples came from the United States, Italy and Spain, spanning acute and convalescent COVID-19. PBMCs, B-cell-depleted T cells, or T cells provided the cDNA or gDNA that made up the material.

Repertoires were generated with immunoSEQ multiplex PCR, while TCRdb's copy carries only in-frame clones and drops some. The sample contains roughly 180,000 clones, more than 80% of which appear only once. The germline V gene has CDR1 MNHNS and CDR2 SASEGT. This CDR3 is built from 14 residues. Trimming removed 3 bases at V and 3 bases at J, with 12 bases between. The sequence derives from a woman between 55 and 75 years old with acute or convalescent COVID-19. The source material was peripheral blood. The genes are TRBV6-1 and TRBJ2-7; TRBD2 is a possible D gene (5 bases). The CDR3 sequence is CASSESEERYEQYV. DNA of the CDR3: TGTGCCAGCAGTGAGTCGGAGGAGCGCTACGAGCAGTACGTC.